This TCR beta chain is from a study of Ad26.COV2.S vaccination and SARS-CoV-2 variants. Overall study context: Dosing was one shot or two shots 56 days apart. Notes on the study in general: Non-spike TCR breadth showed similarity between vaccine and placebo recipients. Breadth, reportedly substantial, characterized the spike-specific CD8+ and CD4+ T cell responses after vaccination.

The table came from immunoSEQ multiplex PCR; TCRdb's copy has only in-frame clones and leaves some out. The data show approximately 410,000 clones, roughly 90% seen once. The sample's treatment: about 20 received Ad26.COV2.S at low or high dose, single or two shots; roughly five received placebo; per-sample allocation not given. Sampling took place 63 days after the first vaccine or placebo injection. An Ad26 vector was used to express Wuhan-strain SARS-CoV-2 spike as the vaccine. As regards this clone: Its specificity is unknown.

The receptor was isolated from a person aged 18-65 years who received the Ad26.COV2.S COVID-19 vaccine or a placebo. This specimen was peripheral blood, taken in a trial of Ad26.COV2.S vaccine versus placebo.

CDR3 coding DNA: TGTGCCAGCAGCTTGGCCGCGGGTTACCAGTACTTC. Translation gives CASSLAAGYQYF. The chain combines TRBV5-6 with TRBJ2-5; a possible D gene is TRBD2 (5 bases). Per germline, CDR1 SGHDT and CDR2 YYEEEE. Trimming shortened V by 0 bases and J by 10 bases, and 10 bases separated the two germline ends. The CDR3 extends over 12 amino acids.